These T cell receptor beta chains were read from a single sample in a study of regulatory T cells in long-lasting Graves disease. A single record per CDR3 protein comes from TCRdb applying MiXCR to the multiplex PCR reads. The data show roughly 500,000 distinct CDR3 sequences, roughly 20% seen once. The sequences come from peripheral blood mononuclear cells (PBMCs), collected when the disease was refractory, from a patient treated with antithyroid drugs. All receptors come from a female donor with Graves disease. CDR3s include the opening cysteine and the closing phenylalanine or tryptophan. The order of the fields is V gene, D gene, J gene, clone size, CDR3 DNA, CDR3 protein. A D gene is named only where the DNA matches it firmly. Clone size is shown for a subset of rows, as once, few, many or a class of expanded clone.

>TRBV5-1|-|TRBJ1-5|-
TGCGCCAGCCGAAGGAAGGGTAGCAATCAGCCCCAGCATTTT
CASRRKGSNQPQHF
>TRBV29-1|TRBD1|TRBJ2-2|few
TGCAGTGTTGAACAGGGGGCGAACACCGGGGAGCTGTTTTTT
CSVEQGANTGELFF
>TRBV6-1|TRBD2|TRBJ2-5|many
TGTGCCAGCAGTACCAATAGCGGGAGGCAGGAGACCCAGTACTTC
CASSTNSGRQETQYF
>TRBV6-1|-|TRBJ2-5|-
TGTGCCAGCCCCCAGGAAGGGGCAGCCCAAGAGACCCAGTACTTC
CASPQEGAAQETQYF
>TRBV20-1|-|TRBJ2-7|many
TGCAGTGCATCTGTGCCACCGCCTTCCTACGAGCAGTACTTC
CSASVPPPSYEQYF
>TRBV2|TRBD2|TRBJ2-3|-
TGTGCCAGTTTGGGGACTAGCGGGAGTGGTACGCAGTATTTT
CASLGTSGSGTQYF
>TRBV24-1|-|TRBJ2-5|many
TGTGCCACCAGTGACTCTCTACTAGGAGTGGGGACCCAGTACTTC
CATSDSLLGVGTQYF
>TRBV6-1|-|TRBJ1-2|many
TGTGCCAGCAGTCGGGACCCCAACTATGGCTACACCTTC
CASSRDPNYGYTF
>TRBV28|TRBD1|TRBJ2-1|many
TGTGCCAGCAGTCCGGGACAGGGTCCCAACAATGAGCAGTTCTTC
CASSPGQGPNNEQFF
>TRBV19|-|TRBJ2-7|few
TGTGCCAGTAGTCCCAGCGGCGCCGAGCAGTACTTC
CASSPSGAEQYF
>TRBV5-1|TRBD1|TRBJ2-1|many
TGCGCCAGCAGCTTGGGTGACAGGGTCCAAAAAAGTCAGTTCTTC
CASSLGDRVQKSQFF
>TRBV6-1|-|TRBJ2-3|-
TGTGCCAGCAGCTCGAGCAGAGCTAGCACAGATACGCAGTATTTT
CASSSSRASTDTQYF
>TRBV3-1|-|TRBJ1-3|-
TGTGCCAGCAGTCAAGGGACGATTGGAAACACCATATATTTT
CASSQGTIGNTIYF
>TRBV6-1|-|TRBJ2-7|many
TGTGCCAGCAGCAACCGGGACCGCCGTATCTTC
CASSNRDRRIF
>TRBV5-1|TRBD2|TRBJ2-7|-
TGCGCCAGCAGCAAGGGACTAGCGGGAGACTACGAGCAGTACTTC
CASSKGLAGDYEQYF
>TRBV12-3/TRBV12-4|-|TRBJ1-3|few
TGTGCCAGCAGTTTAGACAGAATCGACGGGGGAAACACCATATATTTT
CASSLDRIDGGNTIYF
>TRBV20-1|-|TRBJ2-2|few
TGCAGTGCTAGTCTAGTCAACACCGGGGAGCTGTTTTTT
CSASLVNTGELFF
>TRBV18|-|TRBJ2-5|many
TGTGCCAGCTCACCACTTACGGGAAATCGGGAGACCCAGTACTTC
CASSPLTGNRETQYF
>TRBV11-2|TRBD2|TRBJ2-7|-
TGTGTCAGCAGCCTCACTGGACTAGCGGGAGAGATCGAGCAGTACTTC
CVSSLTGLAGEIEQYF
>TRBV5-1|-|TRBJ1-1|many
TGCGCCAGCAGCCCAAACGAGATGTGGGCTGAAGCTTTCTTT
CASSPNEMWAEAFF
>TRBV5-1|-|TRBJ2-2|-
TGCGCCAGCACCCTTGGCAGGTCCCTCACCGGGGAGCTGTTTTTT
CASTLGRSLTGELFF
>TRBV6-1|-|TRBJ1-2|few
TGTGCCAGCAGTGCCGGAGGGGGGTATGGCTACACCTTC
CASSAGGGYGYTF
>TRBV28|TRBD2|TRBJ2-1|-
TGTGCCAGCCTAAGCGGGAGAGTCCAGAATGAGCAGTTCTTC
CASLSGRVQNEQFF